One sample yielded the 25 T cell receptor beta chains listed below, sequenced in a study of spatial heterogeneity in lung cancer. TCRdb recomputed calls from the 5' RACE reads with MiXCR, one row per CDR3 protein. The table records around 8,000 distinct CDR3 sequences, approximately 8.6% of them present only once. Time point described: sample taken at primary tumor resection. The sequences come from PBMCs, collected at surgery. The receptors originated from a male donor with early-stage non-small cell lung cancer.

This clonotype was observed many times. V is TRBV7-9 and J is TRBJ2-1, with 10 positions matching TRBD2. After removal of 5 bases from V and 9 bases from J, the junction contained 7 bases not matched to a gene. The CDR3 runs 14 residues. The V gene's germline CDR1 is SEHNR and CDR2 FQNEAQ (reference sequence). In DNA, the CDR3 is TGTGCCAGCAGCACCCCAGCGGGAGGGAGTGAGCAGTTCTTC. Its protein product is CASSTPAGGSEQFF.

In this sample, this clonotype turned up many times. The chain joins TRBV10-3 to TRBJ2-7; 10 positions match TRBD2. This CDR3 is built from 14 residues. V shed 6 bases and J 2 bases; nucleotides not matched to a gene: 4. The V gene's germline CDR1 is ENHRY and CDR2 SYGVKD. This CDR3 is CAIRSSGSTYEQYF. CDR3 in DNA: TGTGCCATCAGATCTAGCGGGAGTACCTACGAGCAGTACTTC.

This clonotype was seen ten or more times. The V call is TRBV27, the J call TRBJ1-2, with 10 nucleotides matching TRBD1. The CDR3 consists of 18 residues. From germline, CDR1 is MNHEY and CDR2 SMNVEV (reference sequence). With 2 bases clipped from V and 4 bases from J, the junction kept 13 bases outside the gene matches. In DNA form, the CDR3 reads TGTGCCAGCAGTTTAGTTCCCCATCCGGGACAGGGGCCCTATGGCTACACCTTC. Translated, it gives CASSLVPHPGQGPYGYTF.

This clonotype has ten or more counts. The rearrangement joins TRBV29-1 to TRBJ2-3; TRBD1 aligns across 8 bases. This CDR3 region has 13 residues. V lost 6 bases and J lost 0; bases outside the gene matches: 2. The germline CDR1 and CDR2 sequences are SQVTM and ANQGSEA. The CDR3 loop is CSVTGESTDTQYF. CDR3 coding DNA: TGCAGCGTGACAGGGGAGAGCACAGATACGCAGTATTTT.

At least ten counts were recorded for this clonotype. The gene calls are TRBV6-2 or TRBV6-3 and TRBJ2-1; TRBD1 aligns across 8 bases. The CDR3 totals 15 residues. Germline V CDR1 and CDR2: MNHEY, SVGEGT. Losses at the gene ends were 10 bases for V and 8 bases for J; bases not matched to a gene: 16. The CDR3 sequence: CATMGGRTGNDEQFF. Here the CDR3 DNA reads TGTGCCACCATGGGGGGACGGACAGGGAACGATGAGCAGTTCTTC.

There are a few counts of this clonotype. The J gene is TRBJ2-2, the V gene TRBV30; no firm D call. Deletions cut 0 bases from V and 8 bases from J, with 7 bases between. The CDR3 consists of 12 residues. Germline assignment: CDR1 GTSNPN and CDR2 SVGIG (reference sequence). The CDR3 is CAWSVHSGELFF. The CDR3 nucleotides are TGTGCCTGGAGTGTACATAGTGGGGAGCTGTTTTTT. The full variable domain, in which reference TRBV30 and TRBJ2-2 provide the parts outside the CDR3, is SQTIHQWPATLVQPVGSPLSLECTVEGTSNPNLYWYRQAAGRGLQLLFYSVGIGQISSEVPQNLSASRPQDRQFILSSKKLLLSDSGFYLCAWSVHSGELFFGEGSRLTVL.

This clonotype is medium-sized within its sample. CDR3 loop: CASSALAGGLPSGANVLTF. The CDR3 bases are TGTGCCAGCAGTGCTCTAGCGGGAGGGCTCCCCTCTGGGGCCAACGTCCTGACTTTC. V usage is TRBV27 and J usage is TRBJ2-6, with 12 bases aligning to TRBD2. The CDR3 is made up of 19 amino acids. J was trimmed by 0 bases and V by 5 bases; bases with no gene match: 8. Germline values: CDR1 MNHEY, CDR2 SMNVEV (reference sequence).

This clonotype was recorded a few times. The J gene is TRBJ2-1, the V gene TRBV19, with TRBD2 identical over 8 bases. The CDR3 loop spans 13 amino acids. V lost 4 bases and J lost 10; bases outside the gene matches: 6. The germline V gene has CDR1 LNHDA and CDR2 SQIVND (reference sequence). In DNA, the CDR3 is TGTGCCAGTAGTAGTCGAGCGGGAGTCGAGCAGTTCTTC. Encoded protein: CASSSRAGVEQFF.

This clonotype was observed a few times. In nucleotides, the CDR3 is TGTGCCAGCAGTCGGACAGGGGCCAAAAACATTCAGTACTTC. Its protein is CASSRTGAKNIQYF. The V gene is TRBV6-2 or TRBV6-3, the J gene TRBJ2-4, with 8 bases lining up with TRBD1. In germline, CDR1 is MNHEY, CDR2 SVGEGT. There are 14 residues in the CDR3. Trimming cost V 5 bases and J 1 base; bases outside gene matches: 1.

The genes are TRBV4-1 and TRBJ1-2; possible D gene TRBD1, 6 bases. Germline loops: CDR1 MGHRA, CDR2 YSYEKL. The CDR3 runs to 15 residues. The V gene lost 4 bases and the J gene lost 4 bases, with 16 bases spanning the gap. In DNA, the CDR3 is TGCGCCAGCAGCCTTCACATGACAGGAGTCTATGGCTACACCTTC. It is translated as CASSLHMTGVYGYTF.

This clonotype was found many times. V and J are TRBV6-5 and TRBJ2-3; D is perhaps TRBD2 (6 bases). CDR3 length: 14 residues. Germline CDR1 reads MNHEY; CDR2 reads SVGAGI. V was trimmed by 2 bases and J by 3 bases, leaving 9 bases between them. CDR3 in amino acids: CASSYGAGTDTQYF. The CDR3 coding sequence is TGTGCCAGCAGTTACGGTGCGGGAACAGATACGCAGTATTTT.

This clonotype was detected ten times or more. The chain uses TRBV12-3 or TRBV12-4 and TRBJ1-5; possible D gene TRBD1, 5 bases. The CDR3 loop spans 14 amino acids. Trimming cost V 5 bases and J 1 base, with 9 bases left between them. The CDR3, as DNA: TGTGCCAGCAGTGGGGGGACGAGCAATCAGCCCCAGCATTTT. Translating it yields CASSGGTSNQPQHF.

This clonotype appeared once. The chain employs TRBV7-2 and TRBJ2-1; no definite D call. This CDR3 is built from 12 residues. Per the germline V gene, CDR1 is SGHTA and CDR2 is FQGNSA. The ends were cut back, 1 base at V and 7 bases at J, with 5 bases in the middle. The CDR3 loop reads CASSLGMNEQFF. The CDR3 DNA sequence: TGTGCCAGCAGCTTAGGGATGAATGAGCAGTTCTTC.

This clonotype was observed many times. This chain's CDR3 is CASSPRAHSTDTQYF. CDR3 bases: TGTGCCAGCAGCCCCAGGGCTCATAGCACAGATACGCAGTATTTT. The V gene is TRBV12-3 or TRBV12-4, the J gene TRBJ2-3; D perhaps matches TRBD1 (5 bases). V lost 6 bases and J 0 bases, leaving 13 bases between the germline ends. The CDR3 covers 15 residues.

The chain carries TRBV2 and TRBJ2-4; the D gene is possibly TRBD2 (5 bases). CDR1 and CDR2 from the germline V gene are SNHLY and FYNNEI. The length of the CDR3 is 13 residues. The V gene lost 3 bases and the J gene lost 6 bases, with 9 bases spanning the gap. CDR3 DNA: TGTGCCAGCAGTGACGGAGGAGGAAACATTCAGTACTTC. Translating it yields CASSDGGGNIQYF.

This clonotype has a count of ten or more. The V call is TRBV5-1, the J call TRBJ1-6, with D possibly TRBD1 on 5 matching bases. This CDR3 has 15 amino acids. Germline V lookup: CDR1 SGHRS, CDR2 YFSETQ. The V end was cut by 0 bases, the J end by 8 bases, with 12 bases between. CDR3 nucleotides: TGCGCCAGCAGCTTGGCTCTCAGGGCGTATTCACCCCTCCACTTT. This gives the protein CASSLALRAYSPLHF.

This clonotype was counted a few times. The chain is built from TRBV30 and TRBJ2-3; 8 nucleotides align to TRBD2. The ends lost 5 bases at V and 5 bases at J; junction bases unmatched: 15. The germline V gene encodes CDR1 GTSNPN and CDR2 SVGIG (reference sequence). This CDR3 is built from 16 residues. In DNA form, the CDR3 reads TGTGCCTGGCAATCGGGGGGCGGGAGGATCAGAGATACGCAGTATTTT. Translating gives CAWQSGGGRIRDTQYF.

There are many counts of this clonotype. The V gene is TRBV6-1, the J gene TRBJ2-2; 8 bases agree with TRBD2. This CDR3 is built from 17 residues. With V trimmed by 0 bases and J by 5 bases, 8 bases remained unmatched. The germline CDR1 and CDR2 sequences are MNHNS and SASEGT. DNA for the CDR3: TGTGCCAGCAGTGAAGCAAGAGCGGGAGTGGGTACCGGGGAGCTGTTTTTT. This translates into CASSEARAGVGTGELFF.

By share, this clonotype ranks as medium-sized. The chain links TRBV29-1 to TRBJ2-3; D is unresolved. This CDR3 comprises 13 residues. Trimming cost V 6 bases and J 6 bases, with 16 bases left between them. Per the germline V gene, CDR1 is SQVTM and CDR2 is ANQGSEA. The chain's CDR3 is CSVLKDGSDTQYF. CDR3 DNA: TGCAGCGTGCTTAAGGATGGATCGGATACGCAGTATTTT.

This clonotype has a count of ten or more. The genes are TRBV12-3 or TRBV12-4 and TRBJ2-3; 8 bases align to TRBD1. The J segment lost 4 bases and the V segment lost 10 bases, leaving 19 bases of the junction unmatched. There are 17 residues in the CDR3. CDR3 residues: CATNPGTGQQDSDTQYF. CDR3 in DNA: TGTGCCACCAATCCCGGGACAGGACAACAAGACTCAGATACGCAGTATTTT.

The sample holds many counts of this clonotype. V and J are TRBV7-9 and TRBJ1-4, with D possibly matching TRBD1 (5 bases). Germline loops: CDR1 SEHNR, CDR2 FQNEAQ (reference sequence). V lost 3 bases to trimming and J lost 5 bases, with 7 bases between them. The CDR3 extends over 13 amino acids. The CDR3 DNA sequence: TGTGCCAGCAGCTTGAGACAGAATGAAAAACTGTTTTTT. This sequence encodes CASSLRQNEKLFF.

This clonotype was seen ten or more times. The rearrangement joins TRBV9 to TRBJ2-5; TRBD2 agrees at 14 bases. The CDR3 runs 17 residues. Trimming at V came to 0 bases and at J to 1 base, leaving 2 bases not matched to a gene. Germline V gene data show CDR1 as SGDLS and CDR2 as YYNGEE. The CDR3 coding sequence is TGTGCCAGCAGCGTAGGGGGACTAGCGGGAGTCCAAGAGACCCAGTACTTC. The encoded protein is CASSVGGLAGVQETQYF.

In this sample, this clonotype turned up many times. The CDR3 region has the DNA TGTGCCAGTAGTATTTCCCCGGGAAGGCTTCCTACCTTC. It is translated as CASSISPGRLPTF. V gene TRBV19 combines with J gene TRBJ1-2; D is uncertain. V lost 3 bases and J lost 14, with 19 bases in between. The CDR3 has 13 residues. CDR1 LNHDA and CDR2 SQIVND come from the germline V gene (reference sequence).

This clonotype has at least ten counts. V and J are TRBV3-1 and TRBJ2-7, with D possibly matching TRBD2 (5 bases). Germline V CDR1 and CDR2: LGHDT, YNNKEL (reference sequence). This CDR3 has 18 residues. V was clipped by 1 base and J by 0 bases, with 19 bases between them. CDR3 in DNA: TGTGCCAGCAGCCAAGCATTTGCTAGCACGGCTAGCTCCTACGAGCAGTACTTC. Translated, it gives CASSQAFASTASSYEQYF.

The CDR3: CSVEGVGATDTQYF. CDR3 nucleotides: TGCAGCGTTGAAGGGGTTGGGGCCACAGATACGCAGTATTTT. The chain uses TRBV29-1 and TRBJ2-3; TRBD1 might be the D (5 bases). Germline CDR1 reads SQVTM; CDR2 reads ANQGSEA. Trimming stripped 1 base from V and 2 bases from J, with 10 bases between. CDR3 length: 14 residues.